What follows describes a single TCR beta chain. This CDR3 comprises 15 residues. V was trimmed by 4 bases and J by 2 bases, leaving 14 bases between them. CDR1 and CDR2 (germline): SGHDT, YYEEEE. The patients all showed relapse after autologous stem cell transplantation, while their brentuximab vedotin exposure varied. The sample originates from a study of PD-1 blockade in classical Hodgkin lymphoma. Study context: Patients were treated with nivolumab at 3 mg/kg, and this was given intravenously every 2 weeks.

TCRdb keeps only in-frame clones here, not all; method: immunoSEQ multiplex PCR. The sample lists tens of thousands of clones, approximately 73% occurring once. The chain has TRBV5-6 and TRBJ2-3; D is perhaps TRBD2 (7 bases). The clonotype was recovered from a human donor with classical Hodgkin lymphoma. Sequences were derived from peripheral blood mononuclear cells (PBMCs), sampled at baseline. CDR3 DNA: TGTGCCAGCAGCCGGTGGCGGGGGCCCACAGATACGCAGTATTTT. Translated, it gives CASSRWRGPTDTQYF.